This T cell receptor (beta chain) was retrieved from a study of cytomegalovirus exposure and HLA in healthy donors. Study at large: Samples from HLA-typed donors yielded 85 million to 95 million unique TCRs in an early data release.

Researchers ran the PCR with 60 Vbeta and 13 Jbeta primers. Clones were sequenced by immunoSEQ multiplex PCR, and TCRdb holds only the in-frame ones, with some missing. The sample holds roughly 120,000 clones, roughly 70% seen once. CDR3 length: 15 amino acids. In germline, CDR1 is SGHAT, CDR2 FQNNGV. The V end was cut by 0 bases, the J end by 1 base, with 8 bases between. Points from the study as a whole: The study found most TCR sequences rare, yet found some public TCRs in many donors.

To note about this clone: Its antigen is not known.

This TCR was recovered from a woman in her forties or fifties in good health and CMV-seropositive. Sequenced: PBMCs. This rearrangement joins TRBV11-2 to TRBJ2-3; TRBD2 might be the D (5 bases). CDR3 nucleotides: TGTGCCAGCAGCTTAGATCAGAGGGGCACAGATACGCAGTATTTT. This sequence encodes CASSLDQRGTDTQYF.